This T cell receptor (beta chain) came from a study of blood T cell repertoires in COVID-19 (TCRdb year 2020). For the study in its entirety: Collaborator samples came from the United States, Italy and Spain and covered acute and convalescent phases of COVID-19. Samples were obtained from the ongoing ImmuneRACE study (first 160 participants) and from 1,254 subjects provided by 6 global collaborators. A freely available public database, intended as a resource for researchers studying the immune response to SARS-CoV-2, is where the repertoires were released. Where available, HLA class I and class II types were taken from metadata supplied by the sample provider and were not determined by assay-based typing. The prospective study material was composed of cDNA or gDNA derived from T cells, B-cell-depleted T cells, or PBMCs. The dataset comprised deeply sampled blood TCRbeta repertoires from subjects exposed to, actively infected with, or recovered from COVID-19. A de-identified subject ID, COVID-19 status, age in years and sex were almost always included in the sample metadata.

The germline V gene specifies SNHLY as CDR1 and FYNNEI as CDR2. Its CDR3 holds 16 amino acids, cysteine through phenylalanine. CDR3 DNA is the only sequence kept; it has 48 bases, read in frame from the first base. V is cut by 4 bases and J by 0 bases, and the space between the germline ends is 13 bases. The research as a whole found: How much clinical and demographic metadata was included differed by source and by participant, and the metadata was provided uncurated.

The immunoSEQ Assay, a bias-controlled multiplex PCR, was used to amplify TCRbeta CDR3 regions from genomic DNA. The study's processing was this. Within the assay, amplification of reference gene primers was used to estimate how many nucleated cells each sample contained. To quantify the absolute abundance of each unique TCRbeta CDR3 rearrangement, sequence reads were collapsed and filtered. For each sample, productive Simpson clonality was calculated as the square root of Simpson's diversity index over productive rearrangements. The immuneACCESS repertoire file appears here via TCRdb, limited to in-frame rearrangements. These files lack a portion of the clones; in checked studies, under half of the deficit traces to unresolved V genes, and the cause of the others is not known. From that table come the V and J calls and clone size; the DNA was used to work out D and trimming. The sample table lists under 300,000 clones, over 65% of them with a count of one. The ten largest clones capture less than 6% of the sample.

Another Seattle source contributed samples from volunteer blood donors who had recovered from COVID-19. Each collaborating institution followed its own protocols to collect whole blood in K2EDTA tubes. For TCRbeta analysis, collaborator samples were shipped as frozen whole blood, as isolated PBMCs, or as DNA extracted from either sample type. In regard to this clone: Its specific antigen is unknown. Within one base of it there is no much larger clone, and no base qualities were kept.

Sequenced sample: peripheral blood. This chain is built from TRBV2 and TRBJ1-5, with no confidently assigned D gene. The receptor's source is a man aged 60 to 69 who had recovered from COVID-19. CDR3 sequence: CASSVYRSNSNQPQHF. The DNA is as follows: TGTGCCAGCAGTGTTTACAGATCCAATAGCAATCAGCCCCAGCATTTT.